The TCR beta chain under discussion was sequenced for a study of blood T cell repertoires in COVID-19. Study-wide background: Whether acute or convalescent, the COVID-19 samples came from the United States, Italy and Spain.

In this sample, this clone turned up a few times. Per the original methods: The assay estimated nucleated cells by amplifying reference gene primers. Measured with immunoSEQ multiplex PCR; TCRdb has only the in-frame clones, and not every one. Clone size and V and J calls were adopted from that table, with D and trimming inferred from the DNA. Among 100,000 to 150,000 clones, around four fifths were seen once, and the ten largest hold 8% to 10%. The CDR3 is 13 residues long. V was clipped by 6 bases and J by 6 bases, with 15 bases between them. Looked up from germline, CDR1 is SGHDT and CDR2 is YYEEEE.

The rearrangement uses TRBV5-6 and TRBJ1-2, with a tentative D call TRBD1 (5 bases). This clonotype originated in a man between 40 and 49 years old with active or convalescent COVID-19. Source material: peripheral blood. The CDR3 loop reads CASTRRGFNGYTF. In DNA form, the CDR3 reads TGTGCCAGCACTCGGCGGGGGTTTAATGGCTACACCTTC.